This T cell receptor (beta chain) was sequenced for a study of post-analysis software for immune sequencing data. About the study: Multiple sclerosis in the patients followed relapsing-remitting, secondary progressive and progressive-relapsing courses. General study findings and limits: Five or six TRBV segments were significantly more frequent in patients than in controls. TRBV5-6, TRBV5-1 and TRBV20-1 were among these segments. Multiple sclerosis patients had significantly lower normalized Chao1 diversity than controls.

Unique molecular identifiers featured in each of the TCR beta cDNA libraries. MiXCR, run by TCRdb on the PCR reads, gives a single entry per CDR3 protein. The table shows around 400,000 distinct CDR3 sequences, with around 33% occurring only once. This clonotype was counted a few times. The antigen is not known. Trimming took 0 bases from V and 3 from J, leaving 12 bases between them. The CDR3 runs 15 residues. Germline V gene lookup returns CDR1 MNHEY and CDR2 SVGAGI. This clonotype was obtained from a girl aged 5 to 17 with multiple sclerosis. The material sequenced was blood. The chain is built from TRBV6-5 and TRBJ2-7; possibly TRBD2 for D (7 bases). CDR3 nucleotides: TGTGCCAGCAGTTACTCGGGAGGGGGAGTCTACGAGCAGTACTTC. Translation gives CASSYSGGGVYEQYF.